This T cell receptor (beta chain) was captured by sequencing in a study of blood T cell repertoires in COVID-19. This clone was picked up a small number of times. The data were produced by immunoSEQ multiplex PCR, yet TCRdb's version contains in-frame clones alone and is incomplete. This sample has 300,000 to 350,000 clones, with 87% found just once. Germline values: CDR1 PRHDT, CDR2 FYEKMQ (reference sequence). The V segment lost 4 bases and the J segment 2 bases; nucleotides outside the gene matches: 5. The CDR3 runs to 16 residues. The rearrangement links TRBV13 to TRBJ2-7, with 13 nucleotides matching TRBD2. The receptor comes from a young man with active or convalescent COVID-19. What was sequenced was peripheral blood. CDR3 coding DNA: TGTGCCAGCAGCTCTGGACTAGCGGGAGTTCCCTACGAGCAGTACTTC. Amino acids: CASSSGLAGVPYEQYF.